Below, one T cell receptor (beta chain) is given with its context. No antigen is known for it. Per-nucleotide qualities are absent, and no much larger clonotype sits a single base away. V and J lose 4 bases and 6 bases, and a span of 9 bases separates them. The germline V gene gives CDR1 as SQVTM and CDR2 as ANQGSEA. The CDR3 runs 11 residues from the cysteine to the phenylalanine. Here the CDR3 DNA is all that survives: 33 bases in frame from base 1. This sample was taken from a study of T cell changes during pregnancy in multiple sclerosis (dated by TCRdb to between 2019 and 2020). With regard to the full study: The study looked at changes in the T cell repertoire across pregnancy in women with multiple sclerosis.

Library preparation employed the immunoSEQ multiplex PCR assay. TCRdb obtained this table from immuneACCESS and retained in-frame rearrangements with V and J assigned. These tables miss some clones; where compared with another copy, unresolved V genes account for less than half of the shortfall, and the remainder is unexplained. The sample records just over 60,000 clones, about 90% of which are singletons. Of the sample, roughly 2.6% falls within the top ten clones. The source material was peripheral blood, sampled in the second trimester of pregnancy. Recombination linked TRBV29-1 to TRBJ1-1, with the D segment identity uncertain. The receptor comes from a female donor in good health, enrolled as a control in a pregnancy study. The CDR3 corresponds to CSVGGEAEAFF. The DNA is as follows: TGCAGCGTTGGGGGAGAAGCTGAAGCTTTCTTT.